The 24 T cell receptor beta chains below come from one sample, sequenced in a study of cytomegalovirus exposure and HLA in healthy donors. Amplification used 60 Vbeta primers and 13 Jbeta primers. Using immunoSEQ multiplex PCR, the repertoire was profiled, and TCRdb retains in-frame clones only, with some absent. The sample yields around 120,000 clones, 75% to 80% seen once. The sequenced sample consisted of PBMCs. These receptors were obtained from a woman aged 25-40 years in good health and CMV-seropositive.

This rearrangement joins TRBV27 to TRBJ1-5; maybe TRBD1 (5 bases). V lost 3 bases, J lost 5 bases, and 14 bases lay in between. The CDR3 contains 15 residues. Germline V CDR1 and CDR2: MNHEY, SMNVEV (reference sequence). The CDR3 coding sequence is TGTGCCAGCAGTTTCTCTGGACACGGCTATCAGCCCCAGCATTTT. It encodes CASSFSGHGYQPQHF.

V gene TRBV4-1 combines with J gene TRBJ2-3; D perhaps matches TRBD1 (5 bases). CDR1 and CDR2 (germline): MGHRA, YSYEKL. This CDR3 is 17 amino acids long. V lost 1 base to trimming and J lost 2 bases, with 16 bases between them. The CDR3 here is CASSQGNRQRNTDTQYF. The CDR3 bases are TGCGCCAGCAGCCAAGGTAACAGGCAACGGAACACAGATACGCAGTATTTT.

The rearrangement joins TRBV5-6 to TRBJ1-2, with D tentatively TRBD1 (5 bases). The CDR3 contains 15 residues. Germline values: CDR1 SGHDT, CDR2 YYEEEE. The V end was cut by 6 bases, the J end by 3 bases, with 18 bases between. CDR3 sequence: CASKGQGPSDYGYTF. The CDR3 bases are TGTGCCAGCAAGGGGCAGGGCCCTTCAGACTATGGCTACACCTTC.

This clone was recorded only once. CDR3: CASSLQGGYTF. CDR3 nucleotides: TGTGCCAGCAGCTTACAGGGTGGCTACACCTTC. This rearrangement joins TRBV5-6 to TRBJ1-2; D possibly corresponds to TRBD1 (6 bases). The CDR3 has 11 residues. Germline lookup yields CDR1 SGHDT and CDR2 YYEEEE. V was shortened by 2 bases and J by 7 bases, with 6 bases between the two germline ends.

This chain uses TRBV7-2 with TRBJ2-5; D possibly corresponds to TRBD1 (5 bases). The CDR3 runs 13 residues. The germline V gene has CDR1 SGHTA and CDR2 FQGNSA. The V end was cut by 3 bases, the J end by 4 bases, with 9 bases between. The CDR3 region is CASSFGRGETQYF. As DNA, the CDR3 is TGTGCCAGCAGCTTCGGAAGGGGAGAGACCCAGTACTTC.

In nucleotides, the CDR3 is TGTGCCAGCAGAGCTAACGGGGGACAGGGCCTCTTCTTC. Protein: CASRANGGQGLFF. V gene TRBV6-1 combines with J gene TRBJ2-1; 9 nucleotides match TRBD1. The junction had 13 bases not matched to a gene; V was cut back by 6 bases and J by 16 bases. This CDR3 region has 13 residues. Per germline, CDR1 MNHNS and CDR2 SASEGT.

J is TRBJ1-1 and V is TRBV28; a possible D gene is TRBD1 (5 bases). CDR1 MDHEN and CDR2 SYDVKM come from the germline V gene. This CDR3 is built from 18 residues. The V end was cut by 8 bases, the J end by 1 base, with 26 bases between. In DNA form, the CDR3 reads TGTGCCAGCCGTTCATCCCGCCCCGGCGACAGAGAGAACACTGAAGCTTTCTTT. Translated, it gives CASRSSRPGDRENTEAFF.

The V and J genes are TRBV10-3 and TRBJ2-5, with TRBD2 matching over 8 bases. The CDR3 sequence is 15 residues long. The ends lost 4 bases at V and 6 bases at J; junction bases unmatched: 10. The germline V gene has CDR1 ENHRY and CDR2 SYGVKD. CDR3: CAISGQAGVFQTQYF. The CDR3 DNA sequence: TGTGCCATCAGTGGCCAAGCGGGGGTCTTTCAGACCCAGTACTTC.

J is TRBJ2-5 and V is TRBV5-4; 8 bases map to TRBD2. This CDR3 spans 16 amino acids. The ends lost 4 bases at V and 4 bases at J; junction bases unmatched: 12. CDR1 is SGHNT and CDR2 is YYREEE in the germline V gene (reference sequence). The CDR3 spells CASSPAGGVSRETQYF. As DNA, the CDR3 is TGTGCCAGCAGCCCGGCGGGGGGTGTGAGCAGAGAGACCCAGTACTTC.

The gene calls are TRBV2 and TRBJ2-1, with TRBD1 identical over 7 bases. The V and J ends lost 4 bases and 5 bases, in that order; junction bases with no gene match: 5. Germline CDR1 reads SNHLY; CDR2 reads FYNNEI. This CDR3 region has 14 residues. DNA of the CDR3: TGTGCCAGCAGTGTCGGGACAGCCAACAATGAGCAGTTCTTC. Residues: CASSVGTANNEQFF. The entire variable domain, with the rest obtained from reference TRBV2 and TRBJ2-1, is as follows: EPEVTQTPSHQVTQMGQEVILRCVPISNHLYFYWYRQILGQKVEFLVSFYNNEISEKSEIFDDQFSVERPDGSNFTLKIRSTKLEDSAMYFCASSVGTANNEQFFGPGTRLTVL.

The chain joins TRBV6-6 to TRBJ2-2; D is unclear. CDR3 size: 16 residues. Trimming took 8 bases from V and 2 from J, leaving 18 bases between them. Germline-derived CDR1 and CDR2 are MNHNY and SVGAGI (reference sequence). The CDR3 here is CASQTPRSLNTGELFF. CDR3 sequence (DNA): TGTGCCAGCCAAACTCCCCGCTCTCTAAACACCGGGGAGCTGTTTTTT.

The V gene is TRBV5-1, the J gene TRBJ1-4, with D possibly TRBD1 on 5 matching bases. The CDR3 length is 15 residues. The V and J ends lost 0 bases and 2 bases respectively, with 8 bases between them. Germline V lookup: CDR1 SGHRS, CDR2 YFSETQ. CDR3 bases: TGCGCCAGCAGCTTGGGGGGCATCACTAATGAAAAACTGTTTTTT. Translating gives CASSLGGITNEKLFF.

This clone showed up just a few times. This rearrangement joins TRBV30 to TRBJ2-3; TRBD1 agrees at 10 bases. After removal of 7 bases from V and 1 base from J, the junction contained 5 bases not matched to a gene. Per the germline V gene, CDR1 is GTSNPN and CDR2 is SVGIG (reference sequence). The CDR3 consists of 14 residues. CDR3 protein: CASGTGARTDTQYF. The CDR3 nucleotides read TGTGCCTCCGGGACAGGGGCCCGCACAGATACGCAGTATTTT.

This chain joins TRBV5-1 and TRBJ2-3; 7 nucleotides match TRBD1. The junction had 13 bases not matched to a gene; V was cut back by 5 bases and J by 7 bases. The CDR3 is made up of 15 amino acids. CDR1 is SGHRS, CDR2 YFSETQ, per germline. CDR3 sequence reads: CASSGDRPYSNTQYF. DNA for the CDR3: TGCGCCAGCAGTGGGGACAGACCTTATTCTAATACGCAGTATTTT.

This chain joins TRBV7-6 and TRBJ2-5, with D unclear. Between the trimmed V and J ends, which lost 5 bases and 1 base, there was a span of 5 bases. Germline CDR1 and CDR2: SGHVS and FNYEAQ. The CDR3 consists of 12 residues. Here the CDR3 reads CASSPLQETQYF. CDR3 bases: TGTGCCAGCAGCCCCCTCCAAGAGACCCAGTACTTC.

This sequence joins TRBV7-9 and TRBJ2-3, with TRBD1 matching over 9 bases. Germline CDR1 and CDR2: SEHNR and FQNEAQ (reference sequence). V was clipped by 2 bases and J by 6 bases; unmatched bases: 6. The CDR3 length is 15 residues. CDR3 nucleotides: TGTGCCAGCAGCTTAAACAGGGGGCGGTCGGATACGCAGTATTTT. It yields the protein CASSLNRGRSDTQYF.

This chain links TRBV7-9 with TRBJ2-7; TRBD2 might be the D (5 bases). The ends were cut back, 0 bases at V and 4 bases at J, with 19 bases in the middle. The length of the CDR3 is 17 residues. Germline V gene sequence: CDR1 SEHNR, CDR2 FQNEAQ (reference sequence). This CDR3 is CASSLAGEGPTSYEQYF. CDR3 bases: TGTGCCAGCAGCTTAGCGGGAGAAGGCCCTACGTCGTACGAGCAGTACTTC.

The V call is TRBV4-1, the J call TRBJ2-7; 8 nucleotides agree with TRBD1. The CDR3 has 17 residues. J was trimmed by 4 bases and V by 0 bases; bases with no gene match: 11. Germline CDR1 MGHRA, CDR2 YSYEKL. The CDR3 spells CASSQDYRGDRGYEQYF. In DNA form, the CDR3 reads TGCGCCAGCAGCCAAGACTACCGGGGAGACAGGGGTTACGAGCAGTACTTC.

The genes are TRBV28 and TRBJ2-6; D not certain. The CDR3 runs 15 residues. The ends were cut back, 1 base at V and 3 bases at J, with 7 bases in the middle. CDR1 is MDHEN and CDR2 is SYDVKM in the germline V gene. The CDR3 reads CASSLSLGGANVLTF. DNA of the CDR3: TGTGCCAGCAGTTTATCTCTCGGTGGGGCCAACGTCCTGACTTTC.

There are a few counts of this clone. This chain uses TRBV28 with TRBJ2-4; TRBD2 might be the D (6 bases). The CDR3 has 16 amino acids. Deletions cut 5 bases from V and 0 bases from J, with 14 bases between. Germline V CDR1 and CDR2: MDHEN, SYDVKM. CDR3 protein: CASSAPLAVAKNIQYF. The CDR3 DNA sequence: TGTGCCAGCAGTGCCCCCTTAGCGGTAGCCAAAAACATTCAGTACTTC.

The V and J genes are TRBV6-6 and TRBJ1-2; 8 bases are a match to TRBD1. This CDR3 spans 16 amino acids. CDR1 and CDR2 (germline): MNHNY, SVGAGI (reference sequence). The V gene end was trimmed by 6 bases and the J gene end by 4 bases; junction bases not matched to a gene: 13. CDR3 coding DNA: TGTGCCAGCAGCCCCCAGGGGGCGAATTTTCCCTATGGCTACACCTTC. Its protein product is CASSPQGANFPYGYTF.

The chain recombines TRBV30 with TRBJ2-2; 11 positions match TRBD1. CDR1 is GTSNPN and CDR2 is SVGIG in the germline V gene (reference sequence). V lost 8 bases and J lost 3; bases outside the gene matches: 2. The CDR3 extends over 13 amino acids. CDR3 DNA sequence: TGTGCCGGGGACAGGGGGGACACCGGGGAGCTGTTTTTT. Translation: CAGDRGDTGELFF. Full variable domain (rest looked up from reference TRBV30 and TRBJ2-2): SQTIHQWPATLVQPVGSPLSLECTVEGTSNPNLYWYRQAAGRGLQLLFYSVGIGQISSEVPQNLSASRPQDRQFILSSKKLLLSDSGFYLCAGDRGDTGELFFGEGSRLTVL.

The rearrangement joins TRBV12-2 to TRBJ1-1; the listed D gene, TRBD1, was not tested against the DNA. TRBV12-2 represents a pseudogene. This CDR3 is built from 16 residues. The CDR3 DNA reads as TGTGCAAGTCGCACCAGGACAGGGGGGGTATGCACTGAAGCTTTCTTT. This sequence encodes CASRTRTGGVCTEAFF.

The chain uses TRBV18 and TRBJ2-1; the D gene is possibly TRBD2 (6 bases). V was clipped by 3 bases and J by 0 bases, with 9 bases between them. Germline CDR1 KGHSH, CDR2 LQKENI. The CDR3 spans 15 residues. CDR3: CASSPPSDSYNEQFF. The CDR3 region has the DNA TGTGCCAGCTCACCTCCTAGCGACTCCTACAATGAGCAGTTCTTC. Based on the CDR3 plus reference TRBV18 and TRBJ2-1, the full variable domain is NAGVMQNPRHLVRRRGQEARLRCSPMKGHSHVYWYRQLPEEGLKFMVYLQKENIIDESGMPKERFSAEFPKEGPSILRIQQVVRGDSAAYFCASSPPSDSYNEQFFGPGTRLTVL.